This TCR beta chain stems from a study of Graves' ophthalmopathy and Graves' hyperthyroidism. Regarding the study as a whole: Most thyroid clonotypes with frequency above 0.001 were detected in blood too.

Germline CDR1 reads SGHTA; CDR2 reads FQGNSA. The ends were cut back, 5 bases at V and 1 base at J, with 11 bases in the middle. This CDR3 contains 14 residues. Amplification from RNA transcripts yielded the TCR beta CDR3 regions. Second-round multiplex PCR came after a first-round RT-PCR that employed HTBI primers. One entry per CDR3 protein results from TCRdb running MiXCR on the multiplex PCR reads. The sample shows roughly 610,000 distinct CDR3 sequences, roughly 20% of them seen only once. Pregnancy or lactation, uncontrolled infections and other autoimmune diseases were grounds for excluding patients. This clonotype was counted at least ten times. Its antigen is undetermined.

Sequencing was carried out using peripheral blood. The chain recombines TRBV7-2 with TRBJ2-5, with a weak D call TRBD2 (6 bases). The sequence came from a woman under 30 with stable Graves' hyperthyroidism. Some clones in this sample may be carry-over from other donors' samples. The CDR3 region has the DNA TGTGCCAGCAGCCTAGGGACTGTCCAAGAGACCCAGTACTTC. This sequence encodes CASSLGTVQETQYF.